This T cell receptor beta chain was retrieved from a study of T cells after yellow fever vaccination. Study observations and caveats: At around 95% for CD4 and approximately 89% for CD8, most primary-vaccination clones showed up again after the booster.

About this clonotype itself: The antigen is not known.

Germline V gives CDR1 LNHDA, CDR2 SQIVND (reference sequence). The CDR3 spans 14 residues. Trimming cost V 6 bases and J 7 bases; bases outside gene matches: 9. MiXCR was run by TCRdb on the 5' RACE reads, yielding one entry per CDR3 protein. The sample holds about 74,000 distinct CDR3 sequences, roughly 6.9% seen once. The specimen was CD8+ T cells sorted from PBMCs, collected more than 4 days after the first yellow fever vaccination. J is TRBJ2-3 and V is TRBV19; 8 bases fit TRBD2. The receptor was derived from a man aged 18 to 29 who received the YFV17D yellow fever vaccine. DNA of the CDR3: TGTGCCAGTAGCCTGCGGGGGGACCTATATACGCAGTATTTT. This encodes CASSLRGDLYTQYF. Together with reference TRBV19 and TRBJ2-3, the CDR3 gives the full variable domain: DGGITQSPKYLFRKEGQNVTLSCEQNLNHDAMYWYRQDPGQGLRLIYYSQIVNDFQKGDIAEGYSVSREKKESFPLTVTSAQKNPTAFYLCASSLRGDLYTQYFGPGTRLTVL.